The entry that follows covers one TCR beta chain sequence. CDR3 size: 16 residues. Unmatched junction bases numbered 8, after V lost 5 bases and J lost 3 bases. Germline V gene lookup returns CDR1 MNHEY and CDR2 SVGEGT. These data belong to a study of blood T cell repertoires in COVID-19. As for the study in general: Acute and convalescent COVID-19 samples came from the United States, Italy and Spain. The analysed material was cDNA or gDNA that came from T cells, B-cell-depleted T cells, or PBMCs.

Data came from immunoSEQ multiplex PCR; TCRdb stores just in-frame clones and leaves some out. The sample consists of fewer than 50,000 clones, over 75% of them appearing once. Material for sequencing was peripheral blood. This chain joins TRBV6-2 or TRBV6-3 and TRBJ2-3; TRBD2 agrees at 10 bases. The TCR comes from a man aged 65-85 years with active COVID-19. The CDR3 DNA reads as TGTGCCAGCAGTGCCAGCGGGAGGGCCAGGACAGATACGCAGTATTTT. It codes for CASSASGRARTDTQYF.